The clone carrying this T cell receptor (beta chain) is labeled medium-sized (0.01 to 0.1%). Its specificity is unknown. Version v3.0 of the immunoSEQ assay ran at survey level. Measured with immunoSEQ multiplex PCR; TCRdb has only the in-frame clones, and not every one. The profile shows some 30,000 clones, approximately 90% of them singletons. Germline-derived CDR1 and CDR2 are SGHNT and YYREEE (reference sequence). The CDR3 totals 13 residues. The germline V and J ends were trimmed by 10 bases and 1 base, with 14 bases remaining between them. The sample is drawn from a study of long-term antiretroviral therapy in people with HIV. Findings and caveats of the study: All time points showed a repertoire dominated by clones expanded before ART.

The chain has TRBV5-4 and TRBJ1-1, with D possibly TRBD1 on 5 matching bases. The input for sequencing was unsorted PBMCs, taken 3.1 years after starting antiretroviral therapy. This TCR was recovered from a man aged 18-30 years with HIV. In DNA form, the CDR3 reads TGTGCCTCCTGGGGGGTTCCGAACACTGAAGCTTTCTTT. This encodes CASWGVPNTEAFF.